These T cell receptor beta chains were read from a single sample in a study of pediatric ulcerative colitis. Here immunoSEQ multiplex PCR was the method, and the copy in TCRdb shows in-frame clones only, minus some. The table includes about 64,000 clones, less than 90% detected once. The sequencing input was blood. The receptors originated from a boy aged 10-17 years with severe ulcerative colitis. Each CDR3 is given with its conserved first and last residue. Fields, in order: V gene, clone size, D gene, J gene, CDR3 DNA, CDR3 protein. D genes are given only for firm matches. Clone size, where shown, is once, few, many, or a class for clones that have expanded.

>TRBV11-2|.|.|TRBJ2-2
TGTGCCAGCAGCCCCCCAAGCTGGAACACCGGGGAGCTGTTTTTT
CASSPPSWNTGELFF
>TRBV5-1|.|.|TRBJ2-2
TGCGCCAGCAGCCCCGCAGGGTACGGGGAGCTGTTTTTT
CASSPAGYGELFF
>TRBV7-2|.|.|TRBJ2-7
TGTGCCAGCAGCTTAGAAAGTTCCTACGAGCAGTACTTC
CASSLESSYEQYF
>TRBV25-1|.|.|TRBJ2-5
TGTGCCAGCAGCCCCGGGGTTGCGAGGTACCAAGAGACCCAGTACTTC
CASSPGVARYQETQYF
>TRBV25-1|once|.|TRBJ1-1
TGTGCCAGCAGATATTTCACTGAAGCTTTCTTT
CASRYFTEAFF
>TRBV5-3|.|.|TRBJ2-3
TGTGCCAGAGCTAGCACAGATACGCAGTATTTT
CARASTDTQYF
>TRBV11-3|.|.|TRBJ2-3
TGTGCCTGCCGGGACCGCCATACAGATACGCAGTATTTT
CACRDRHTDTQYF
>TRBV9|.|.|TRBJ2-3
TGTGCCAGCAGCGCCTATAGCACAGATACGCAGTATTTT
CASSAYSTDTQYF
>TRBV7-2|.|TRBD2|TRBJ2-1
TGTGCCAGCAGTCTAGCGGGCACCACGGGCAATGAGCAGTTCTTC
CASSLAGTTGNEQFF
>TRBV29-1|.|.|TRBJ2-1
TGCAGCGTTGTGGTAGCGGTCTACAATGAGCAGTTCTTC
CSVVVAVYNEQFF
>TRBV27|.|TRBD1|TRBJ2-1
TGTGCCAGCGGCCGGGACAGTTTGGGGGAGCAGTTCTTC
CASGRDSLGEQFF